This record looks at one T cell receptor beta chain sequence and its context. This sample is part of a study of blood T cell repertoires in COVID-19. Study context: Sites in the United States, Italy and Spain provided acute and convalescent COVID-19 samples. Sources were T cells, B-cell-depleted T cells, or PBMCs; the material itself was cDNA or gDNA.

Germline lookup yields CDR1 MGHRA and CDR2 YSYEKL. The CDR3 runs to 17 residues. Deletions cut 4 bases from V and 0 bases from J, with 17 bases between. Per the original methods: By means of reference gene primer amplification, nucleated cell counts were estimated. Assay used: immunoSEQ multiplex PCR; TCRdb lists only in-frame clones, some missing. Clone size and the V and J calls come from that table; the DNA yielded D and trimming. The sample consists of 100,000 to 150,000 clones, about 80% of them appearing once. The TCR sequence derives from a man in his sixties with acute or convalescent COVID-19. The rearrangement joins TRBV4-1 to TRBJ2-3; possibly TRBD1 for D (6 bases). The sequencing sample was made of peripheral blood. The CDR3 nucleotides read TGCGCCAGCAGCCCGCCGCCCTGGACAGTGAGCACAGATACGCAGTATTTT. It is translated as CASSPPPWTVSTDTQYF.